The rows below give T cell receptor beta chains drawn from one sample of a study of PD-L1 blockade in urothelial cancer. Only in-frame clones appear in the TCRdb table, and some are missing; sequencing was by immunoSEQ multiplex PCR. This sample has some 90,000 clones, with approximately 88% found just once. The sequenced sample was PBMCs, obtained around atezolizumab (anti-PD-L1) treatment. The receptors were sampled from a woman at least 80 years old with urothelial cancer. CDR3s include the opening cysteine and the closing phenylalanine or tryptophan. A D gene is named only where the DNA matches it firmly. Not all rows give a size; the values are once, few, many and, for expanded clones, a class.

.	.	TRBJ2-7	TRBV11-2	TGTGCCAGCAGTCTCAAAGGGGTAGGGGAGCAGTACTTC	CASSLKGVGEQYF
.	.	TRBJ2-1	TRBV5-5	TGTGCCAGCAGGCCTCAGGTTCCCCCCGACGGGCAGTTCTTC	CASRPQVPPDGQFF
.	few	TRBJ2-3	TRBV11-2	TGTGCCAGCAGCTTAGAACGGACAGATACGCAGTATTTT	CASSLERTDTQYF
TRBD1	.	TRBJ2-7	TRBV28	TGTGCCAGCAACCCTAGGACAGGGGGTTATCCGAATCCGTACTTC	CASNPRTGGYPNPYF
TRBD1	.	TRBJ1-1	TRBV2	TGTGCCAGCAGTGGAGGTAACAGGGGAGACACTGAAGCTTTCTTT	CASSGGNRGDTEAFF
.	.	TRBJ1-5	TRBV14	TGTGCCAGCAGCCAAGGTGGGACAAACAATCAGCCCCAGCATTTT	CASSQGGTNNQPQHF
.	.	TRBJ1-1	TRBV27	TGTGCCAGCAGTCCTTGGACACTAACTGAAGCTTTCTTT	CASSPWTLTEAFF
TRBD2	.	TRBJ2-4	TRBV5-1	TGCGCCAGCAGCGAGGGACTAGCGAGTAAAAACATTCAGTACTTC	CASSEGLASKNIQYF
TRBD1	.	TRBJ1-2	TRBV10-3	TGTGCCATCAGTGTTCTGGGACAGGGTGCCCATGGCTACACCTTC	CAISVLGQGAHGYTF
.	.	TRBJ2-7	TRBV11-2	TGTGCCAGCAAACCCGGACAGCACTCCTACGAGCAGTACTTC	CASKPGQHSYEQYF
TRBD1	.	TRBJ1-5	TRBV29-1	TGCAGCGCTCGAACAGGGGACCGCCAGCCCCAGCATTTT	CSARTGDRQPQHF